The present T cell receptor (beta chain) was sequenced within a study of spatial heterogeneity in lung cancer. The length of the CDR3 is 16 residues. The V gene's germline CDR1 is SEHNR and CDR2 FQNEAQ (reference sequence). Trimming at V came to 3 bases and at J to 4 bases, leaving 10 bases not matched to a gene. A single record per CDR3 protein comes from TCRdb applying MiXCR to the 5' RACE reads. The table shows 45,000 to 55,000 distinct CDR3 sequences, with roughly 5% occurring only once. As to time point: sample taken at primary tumor resection. No cell sorting; template was whole RNA from tumor, lung tissue or PBMC. The 72 donors had untreated early-stage non-small cell lung cancer. This clonotype was counted at least ten times.

The sequences come from PBMCs, collected at surgery. The chain combines TRBV7-9 with TRBJ2-3; 7 bases fit TRBD2. The sequence came from a male donor with early-stage non-small cell lung cancer. For the CDR3, the DNA is TGTGCCAGCAGCTTCGCGCGGGCTAGCGGAGCAGATACGCAGTATTTT. It codes for CASSFARASGADTQYF.